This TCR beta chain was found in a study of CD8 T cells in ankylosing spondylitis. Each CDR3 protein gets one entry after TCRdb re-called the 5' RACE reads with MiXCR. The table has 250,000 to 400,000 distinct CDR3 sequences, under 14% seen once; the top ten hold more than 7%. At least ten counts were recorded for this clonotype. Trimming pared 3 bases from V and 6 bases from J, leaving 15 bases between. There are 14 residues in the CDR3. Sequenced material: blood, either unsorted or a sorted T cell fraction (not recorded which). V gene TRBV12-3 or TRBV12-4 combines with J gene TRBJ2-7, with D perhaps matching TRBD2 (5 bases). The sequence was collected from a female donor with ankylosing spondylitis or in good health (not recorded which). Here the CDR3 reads CASSFSEAQGEQYF. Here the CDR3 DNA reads TGTGCCAGCAGTTTCTCGGAGGCCCAAGGCGAGCAGTACTTC.